A single sample is the source of the 9 T cell receptor beta chains below, sequenced in a study of cytomegalovirus exposure and HLA in healthy donors. In the PCR, 60 Vbeta and 13 Jbeta primers were used. TCRdb's table, derived via immunoSEQ multiplex PCR, lists solely in-frame clones and lacks some. The sample holds 40,000 or so clones. Sequencing input: PBMCs. The receptors were gathered from a man younger than 45 in good health and CMV-seronegative.

The V gene is TRBV5-4, the J gene TRBJ2-3; 9 positions agree with TRBD2. This CDR3 region has 17 residues. Germline V gives CDR1 SGHNT, CDR2 YYREEE (reference sequence). The CDR3 bases are TGTGCTGGATCCGCGGGAGGGCCTCACACTAGCACAGATACGCAGTATTTT. Translation: CAGSAGGPHTSTDTQYF.

This rearrangement joins TRBV4-1 to TRBJ1-6, with D unresolved. Germline-derived CDR1 and CDR2 are MGHRA and YSYEKL. Trimming took 0 bases from V and 7 from J, leaving 7 bases between them. There are 14 residues in the CDR3. The CDR3 loop is CASSQDGRNSPLHF. The CDR3 region has the DNA TGCGCCAGCAGCCAAGACGGGAGAAATTCACCCCTCCACTTT.

The chain carries TRBV7-2 and TRBJ1-5; 7 nucleotides line up with TRBD1. The germline V gene encodes CDR1 SGHTA and CDR2 FQGNSA. V was clipped by 3 bases and J by 7 bases; unmatched bases: 3. The CDR3 consists of 13 residues. CDR3 in amino acids: CASSFIQGQPQHF. The DNA of the CDR3 is TGTGCCAGCAGCTTTATACAGGGGCAGCCCCAGCATTTT.

The chain carries TRBV18 and TRBJ1-5; D unresolved. Germline CDR1 is KGHSH and CDR2 is LQKENI. V lost 9 bases to trimming and J lost 1 base, with 10 bases between them. CDR3 length: 13 residues. CDR3 sequence reads: CASRLNSNQPQHF. CDR3 DNA sequence: TGTGCCAGTAGACTGAACAGCAATCAGCCCCAGCATTTT.

The chain combines TRBV7-9 with TRBJ1-6; 8 nucleotides agree with TRBD1. Germline V lookup: CDR1 SEHNR, CDR2 FQNEAQ (reference sequence). There are 15 residues in the CDR3. V was clipped by 3 bases and J by 9 bases; unmatched bases: 7. This CDR3 reads CASSFTTGAGSPLHF. In DNA form, the CDR3 reads TGTGCCAGCAGCTTCACGACAGGGGCAGGTTCACCCCTCCACTTT.

J is TRBJ1-2 and V is TRBV6-5; 9 bases agree with TRBD1. The CDR3 has 15 amino acids. Looked up from germline, CDR1 is MNHEY and CDR2 is SVGAGI. Trimming at V came to 6 bases and at J to 2 bases, leaving 7 bases not matched to a gene. CDR3 bases: TGTGCCAGCAGCCGTCCCGGGACAGGGAACTATGGCTACACCTTC. Its protein is CASSRPGTGNYGYTF.

The chain joins TRBV9 to TRBJ2-5; TRBD1 might be the D (6 bases). Trimming removed 2 bases from V and 3 bases from J, with 17 bases in between. This CDR3 is 16 amino acids long. Germline V lookup: CDR1 SGDLS, CDR2 YYNGEE. CDR3 amino acids: CASSVRGQLIEETQYF. The CDR3 nucleotides are TGTGCCAGCAGCGTCCGCGGACAGCTGATTGAAGAGACCCAGTACTTC.

The chain combines TRBV19 with TRBJ2-6; a possible D gene is TRBD1 (6 bases). V gave up 3 bases and J gave up 4 bases, with 10 bases separating them. The germline V gene has CDR1 LNHDA and CDR2 SQIVND (reference sequence). CDR3 length: 15 amino acids. CDR3 loop: CASSIQGYGANVLTF. CDR3 DNA: TGTGCCAGTAGTATTCAGGGGTACGGGGCCAACGTCCTGACTTTC.

The chain combines TRBV30 with TRBJ1-1; no firm D call. Germline CDR1 reads GTSNPN; CDR2 reads SVGIG (reference sequence). The CDR3 extends over 13 amino acids. V shed 2 bases and J shed 4 bases, with 11 bases lying between them. The CDR3, as DNA: TGTGCCTGGAGTCATGGTGGCGGCACTGAAGCTTTCTTT. Its translation: CAWSHGGGTEAFF.